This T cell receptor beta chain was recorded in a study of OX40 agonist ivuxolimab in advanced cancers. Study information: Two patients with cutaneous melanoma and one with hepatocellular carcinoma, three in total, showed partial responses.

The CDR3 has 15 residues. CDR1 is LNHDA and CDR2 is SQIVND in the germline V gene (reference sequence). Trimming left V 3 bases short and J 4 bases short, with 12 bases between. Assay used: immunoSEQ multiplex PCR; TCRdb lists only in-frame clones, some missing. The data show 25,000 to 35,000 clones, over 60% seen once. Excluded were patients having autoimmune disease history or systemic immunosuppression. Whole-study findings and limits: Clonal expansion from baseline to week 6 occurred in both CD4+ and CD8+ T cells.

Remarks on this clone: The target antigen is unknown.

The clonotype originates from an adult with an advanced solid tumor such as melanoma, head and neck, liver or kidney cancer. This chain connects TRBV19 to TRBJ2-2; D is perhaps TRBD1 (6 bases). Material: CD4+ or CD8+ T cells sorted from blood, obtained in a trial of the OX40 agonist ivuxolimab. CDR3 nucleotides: TGTGCCAGTAGTATCCCCGGACAGATCACCGGGGAGCTGTTTTTT. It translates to CASSIPGQITGELFF.